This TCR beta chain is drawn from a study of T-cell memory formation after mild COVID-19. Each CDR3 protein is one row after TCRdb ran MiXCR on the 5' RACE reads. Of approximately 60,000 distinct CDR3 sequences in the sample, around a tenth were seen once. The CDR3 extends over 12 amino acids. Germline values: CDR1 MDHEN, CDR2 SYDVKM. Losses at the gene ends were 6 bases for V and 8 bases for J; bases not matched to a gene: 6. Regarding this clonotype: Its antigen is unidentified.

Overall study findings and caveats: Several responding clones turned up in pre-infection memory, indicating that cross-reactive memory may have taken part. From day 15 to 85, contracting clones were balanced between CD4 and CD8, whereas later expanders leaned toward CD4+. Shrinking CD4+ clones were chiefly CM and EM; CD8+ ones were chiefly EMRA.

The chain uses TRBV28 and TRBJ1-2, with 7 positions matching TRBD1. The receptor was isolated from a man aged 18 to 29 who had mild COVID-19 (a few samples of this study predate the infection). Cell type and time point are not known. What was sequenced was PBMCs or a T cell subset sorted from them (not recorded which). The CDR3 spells CASSIPGQGYTF. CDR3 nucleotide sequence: TGTGCCAGCAGCATTCCGGGACAGGGCTACACCTTC.